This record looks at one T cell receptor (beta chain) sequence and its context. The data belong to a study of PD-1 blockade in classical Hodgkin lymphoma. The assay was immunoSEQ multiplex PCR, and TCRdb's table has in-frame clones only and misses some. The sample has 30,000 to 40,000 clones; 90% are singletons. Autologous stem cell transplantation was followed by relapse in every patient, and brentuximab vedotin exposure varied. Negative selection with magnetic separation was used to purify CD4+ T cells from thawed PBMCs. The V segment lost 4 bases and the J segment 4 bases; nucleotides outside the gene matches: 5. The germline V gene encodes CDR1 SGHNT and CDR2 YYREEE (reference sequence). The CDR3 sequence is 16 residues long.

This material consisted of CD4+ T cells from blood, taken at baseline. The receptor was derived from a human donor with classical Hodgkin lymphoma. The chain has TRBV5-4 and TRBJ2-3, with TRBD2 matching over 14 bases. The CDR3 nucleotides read TGTGCCAGCAGCCTTCCGACTAGCGGGAGGGCAGATACGCAGTATTTT. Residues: CASSLPTSGRADTQYF.